The clone carrying this T cell receptor (beta chain) was seen many times. This specimen comes from a study of T cells in Graves' hyperthyroidism and ophthalmopathy. The overall study: Once the initial diagnosis was made, peripheral blood was obtained before any treatment.

Subjects aged 18 to 65 presented with newly diagnosed hyperthyroidism of less than 2 months' duration. RNA transcripts served as the template for amplifying TCR beta CDR3 regions. During a first-round RT-PCR of the TCR CDR3, the HTBI primer set was used. TCRdb ran MiXCR on the multiplex PCR reads and lists one entry per CDR3 protein. The table has about 580,000 distinct CDR3 sequences, roughly 13% seen once. The CDR3 covers 12 residues. Germline loops: CDR1 LNHNV, CDR2 YYDKDF (reference sequence). The V and J ends lost 8 bases and 6 bases respectively, with 12 bases between them. This sequence originates from a woman younger than 45 with Graves' hyperthyroidism that later progressed to Graves' ophthalmopathy. The gene calls are TRBV15 and TRBJ2-3; D remains ambiguous. The sequencing sample was made of blood. The CDR3, as DNA: TGTGCCACCTCACTTGCTCCGGATACGCAGTATTTT. Residues: CATSLAPDTQYF.